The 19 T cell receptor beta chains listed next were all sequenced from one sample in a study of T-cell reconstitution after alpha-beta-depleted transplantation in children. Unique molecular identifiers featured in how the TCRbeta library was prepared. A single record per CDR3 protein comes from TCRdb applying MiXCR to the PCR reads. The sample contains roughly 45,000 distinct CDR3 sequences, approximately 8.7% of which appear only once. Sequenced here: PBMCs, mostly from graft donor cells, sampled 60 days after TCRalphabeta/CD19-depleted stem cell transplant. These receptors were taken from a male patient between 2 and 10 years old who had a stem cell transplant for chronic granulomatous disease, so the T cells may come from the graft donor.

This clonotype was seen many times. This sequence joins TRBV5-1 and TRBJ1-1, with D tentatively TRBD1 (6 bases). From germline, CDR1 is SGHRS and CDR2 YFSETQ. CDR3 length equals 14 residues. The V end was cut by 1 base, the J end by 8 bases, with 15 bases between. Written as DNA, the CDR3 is TGCGCCAGCAGCTTGTCCCATTCCGGGACAGAAGCTTTCTTT. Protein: CASSLSHSGTEAFF.

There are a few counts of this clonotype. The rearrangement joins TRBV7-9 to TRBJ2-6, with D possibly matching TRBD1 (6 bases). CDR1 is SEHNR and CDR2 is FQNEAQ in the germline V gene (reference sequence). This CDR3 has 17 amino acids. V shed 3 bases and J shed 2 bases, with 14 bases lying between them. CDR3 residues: CASSFSIRGPGANVLTF. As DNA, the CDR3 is TGTGCCAGCAGCTTTTCAATCAGGGGCCCTGGGGCCAACGTCCTGACTTTC. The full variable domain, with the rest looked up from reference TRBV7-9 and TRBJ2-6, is DTGVSQNPRHKITKRGQNVTFRCDPISEHNRLYWYRQTLGQGPEFLTYFQNEAQLEKSRLLSDRFSAERPKGSFSTLEIQRTEQGDSAMYLCASSFSIRGPGANVLTFGAGSRLTVL.

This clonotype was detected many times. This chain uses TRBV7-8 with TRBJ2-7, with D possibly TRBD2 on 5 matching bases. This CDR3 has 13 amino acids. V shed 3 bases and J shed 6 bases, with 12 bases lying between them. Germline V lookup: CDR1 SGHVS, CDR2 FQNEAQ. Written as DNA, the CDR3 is TGTGCCAGCAGCTTGAACGGGAAGGGCGAGCAGTACTTC. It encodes CASSLNGKGEQYF.

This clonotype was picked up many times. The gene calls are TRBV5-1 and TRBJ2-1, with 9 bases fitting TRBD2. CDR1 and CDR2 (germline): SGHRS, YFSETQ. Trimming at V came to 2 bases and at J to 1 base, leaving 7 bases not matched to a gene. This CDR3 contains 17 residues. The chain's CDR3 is CASSFGTSFTSYNEQFF. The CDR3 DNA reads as TGCGCCAGCAGCTTCGGGACTAGCTTTACGTCCTACAATGAGCAGTTCTTC.

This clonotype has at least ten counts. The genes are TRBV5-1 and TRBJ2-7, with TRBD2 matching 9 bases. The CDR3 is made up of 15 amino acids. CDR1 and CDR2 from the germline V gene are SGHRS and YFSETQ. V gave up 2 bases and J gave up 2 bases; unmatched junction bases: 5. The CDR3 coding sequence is TGCGCCAGCAGCTTCCCCCTAGCGGGGACCTACGAGCAGTACTTC. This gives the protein CASSFPLAGTYEQYF.

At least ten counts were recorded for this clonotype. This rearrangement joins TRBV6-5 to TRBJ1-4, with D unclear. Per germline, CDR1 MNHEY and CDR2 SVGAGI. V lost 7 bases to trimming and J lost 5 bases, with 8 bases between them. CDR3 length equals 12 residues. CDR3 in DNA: TGTGCCAGCACGGGCAGGAATGAAAAACTGTTTTTT. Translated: CASTGRNEKLFF.

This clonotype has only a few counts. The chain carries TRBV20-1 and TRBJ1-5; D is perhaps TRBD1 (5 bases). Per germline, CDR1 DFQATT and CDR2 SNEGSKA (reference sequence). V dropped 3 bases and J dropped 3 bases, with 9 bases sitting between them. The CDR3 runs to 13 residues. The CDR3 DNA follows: TGCAGTGCTAGTCAGGGTCCCAATCAGCCCCAGCATTTT. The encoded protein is CSASQGPNQPQHF.

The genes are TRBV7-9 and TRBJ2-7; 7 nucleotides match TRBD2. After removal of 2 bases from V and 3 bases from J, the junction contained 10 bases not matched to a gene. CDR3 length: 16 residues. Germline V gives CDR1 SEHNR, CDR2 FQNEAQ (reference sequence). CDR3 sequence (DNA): TGTGCCAGCAGCTTACCCCAAGGGGAGGGCCACTACGAGCAGTACTTC. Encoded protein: CASSLPQGEGHYEQYF.

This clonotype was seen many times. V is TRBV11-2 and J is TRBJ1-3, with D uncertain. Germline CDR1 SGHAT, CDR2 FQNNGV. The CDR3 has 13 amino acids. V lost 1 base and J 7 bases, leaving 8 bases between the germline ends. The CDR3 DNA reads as TGTGCCAGCAGCTTAGCTGGCGCGAACACCATATATTTT. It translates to CASSLAGANTIYF.

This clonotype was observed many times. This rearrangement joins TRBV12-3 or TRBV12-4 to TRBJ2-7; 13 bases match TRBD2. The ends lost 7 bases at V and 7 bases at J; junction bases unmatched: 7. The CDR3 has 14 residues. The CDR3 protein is CASTRGLAGDEQYF. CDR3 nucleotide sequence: TGTGCCAGCACCCGCGGACTAGCGGGAGATGAGCAGTACTTC.

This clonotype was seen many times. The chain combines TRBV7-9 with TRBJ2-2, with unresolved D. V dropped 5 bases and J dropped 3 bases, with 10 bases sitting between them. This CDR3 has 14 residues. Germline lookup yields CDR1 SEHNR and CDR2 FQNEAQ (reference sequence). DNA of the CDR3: TGTGCCAGCAGCCCTAAATTTGACACCGGGGAGCTGTTTTTT. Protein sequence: CASSPKFDTGELFF.

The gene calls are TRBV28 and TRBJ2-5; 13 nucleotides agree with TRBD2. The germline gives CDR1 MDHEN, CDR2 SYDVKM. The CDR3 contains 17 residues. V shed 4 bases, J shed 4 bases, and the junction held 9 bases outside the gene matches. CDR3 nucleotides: TGTGCCAGCAGTTCAGGGACTAGCGGGATATCTCCAGAGACCCAGTACTTC. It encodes CASSSGTSGISPETQYF.

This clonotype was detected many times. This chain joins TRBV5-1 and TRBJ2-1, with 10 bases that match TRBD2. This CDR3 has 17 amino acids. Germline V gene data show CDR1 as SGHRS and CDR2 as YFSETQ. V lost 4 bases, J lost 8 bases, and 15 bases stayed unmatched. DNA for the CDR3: TGCGCCAGCAGCAGTGGACTAGCGGTCAACCCCGGCGATGAGCAGTTCTTC. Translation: CASSSGLAVNPGDEQFF.

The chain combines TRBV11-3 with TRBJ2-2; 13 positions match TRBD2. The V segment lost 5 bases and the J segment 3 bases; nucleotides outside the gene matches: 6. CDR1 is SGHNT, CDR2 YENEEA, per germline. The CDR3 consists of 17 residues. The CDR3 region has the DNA TGTGCCAGCAGCCCACCCGGACTAGCGGGAGACACCGGGGAGCTGTTTTTT. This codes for CASSPPGLAGDTGELFF.

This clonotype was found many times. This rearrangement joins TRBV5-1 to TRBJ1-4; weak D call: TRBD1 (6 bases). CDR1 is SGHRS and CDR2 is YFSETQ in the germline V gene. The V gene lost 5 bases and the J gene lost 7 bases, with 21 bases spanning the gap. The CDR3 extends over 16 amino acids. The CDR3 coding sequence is TGCGCCAGCAGGCCCCCAGGGGCAGGGAGTACTGAAAAACTGTTTTTT. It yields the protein CASRPPGAGSTEKLFF.

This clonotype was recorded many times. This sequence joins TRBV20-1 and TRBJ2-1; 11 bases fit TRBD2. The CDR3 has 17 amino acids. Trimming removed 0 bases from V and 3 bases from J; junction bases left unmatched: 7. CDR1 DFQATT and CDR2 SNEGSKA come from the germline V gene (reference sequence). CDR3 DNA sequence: TGCAGTGCTAGAGATATAAAGACTAGCGGGGACTACAATGAGCAGTTCTTC. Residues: CSARDIKTSGDYNEQFF.

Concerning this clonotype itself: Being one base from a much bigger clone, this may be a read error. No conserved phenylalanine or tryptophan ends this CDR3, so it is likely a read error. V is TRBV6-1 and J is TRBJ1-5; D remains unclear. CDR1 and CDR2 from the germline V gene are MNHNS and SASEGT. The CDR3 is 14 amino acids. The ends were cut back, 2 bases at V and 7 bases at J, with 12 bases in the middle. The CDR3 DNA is TGTGCCAGCAGTGAAAGGGTGGGTGGGCAGCCCCAGCATTTG. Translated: CASSERVGGQPQHL.

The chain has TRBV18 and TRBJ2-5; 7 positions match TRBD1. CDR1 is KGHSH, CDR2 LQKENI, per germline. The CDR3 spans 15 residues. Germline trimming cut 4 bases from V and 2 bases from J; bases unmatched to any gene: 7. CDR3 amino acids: CASSQDRSRQETQYF. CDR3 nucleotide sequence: TGTGCCAGCTCACAGGACAGGTCGCGACAAGAGACCCAGTACTTC.

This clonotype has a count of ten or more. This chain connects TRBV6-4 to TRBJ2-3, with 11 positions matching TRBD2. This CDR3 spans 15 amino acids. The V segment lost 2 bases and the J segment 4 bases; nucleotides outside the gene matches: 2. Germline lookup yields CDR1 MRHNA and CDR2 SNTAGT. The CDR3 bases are TGTGCCAGCAGTGACGTAGCGGGAGGGCCAGATACGCAGTATTTT. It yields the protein CASSDVAGGPDTQYF.